This T cell receptor beta chain is from a study of blood T cell repertoires in COVID-19. At the level of the study: PBMCs, B-cell-depleted T cells, or T cells provided the cDNA or gDNA that made up the material.

The CDR3 has 16 amino acids. Trimming removed 3 bases at V and 3 bases at J, with 14 bases between. Per germline, CDR1 WNHNN and CDR2 SYGVQD (reference sequence). Clones were read by immunoSEQ multiplex PCR, and TCRdb kept only the in-frame ones, dropping some. The data contain about 170,000 clones, 70% to 85% of them singletons. The source is a woman aged 80 or over with acute or convalescent COVID-19. The sample was peripheral blood. This chain links TRBV10-1 with TRBJ2-2; no clear D. CDR3 loop: CASSDESRSDTGELFF. The DNA for the CDR3 is TGCGCCAGCAGTGATGAGTCGCGTTCGGACACCGGGGAGCTGTTTTTT.